The rows below give T cell receptor beta chains drawn from one sample of a study of metastatic and nonmetastatic thyroid tumors. TCRdb re-called the PCR reads via MiXCR. The sample records some 20,000 clones, 9% to 15% being singletons. Sequenced input: blood. The receptors stem from a male donor with papillary thyroid cancer or a benign thyroid nodule (not recorded which). Some clones in this sample may be carry-over from other donors' samples. CDR3s include the opening cysteine and the closing phenylalanine or tryptophan. A D gene is named only where the DNA matches it firmly. Size values are once, few and many counts, or a class for expanded clones, and some rows have none.

D gene,J gene,clone size,V gene,CDR3 protein,CDR3 DNA
-,TRBJ1-1,many,TRBV18,CASSLRNQKNTEAFF,TGTGCCAGCTCTCTACGTAATCAGAAGAACACTGAAGCTTTCTTT
-,TRBJ2-5,few,TRBV19,CASSPGDSQETQYF,TGTGCCAGTAGTCCGGGGGACAGCCAAGAGACCCAGTACTTC
-,TRBJ2-5,many,TRBV19,CASSMGGGPETQYF,TGTGCCAGTAGTATGGGGGGAGGACCAGAGACCCAGTACTTC
-,TRBJ1-1,many,TRBV29-1,CSANSEAFF,TGCAGCGCCAACAGTGAAGCTTTCTTT
TRBD1,TRBJ2-2,medium-sized,TRBV5-1,CASRGQEAANTGELFF,TGCGCCAGCAGGGGACAGGAAGCTGCGAACACCGGGGAGCTGTTTTTT
TRBD1,TRBJ2-4,many,TRBV25-1,CASSEQTGRGEAAKNIQYF,TGTGCCAGCAGTGAACAGACAGGGCGAGGGGAAGCCGCCAAAAACATTCAGTACTTC
-,TRBJ2-7,many,TRBV25-1,CASSVSLREQYF,TGTGCCAGCAGTGTCTCCTTACGCGAGCAGTACTTC
-,TRBJ2-1,-,TRBV20-1,CSARDQGWWFF,TGCAGTGCTAGAGATCAAGGCTGGTGGTTCTTC
-,TRBJ2-3,many,TRBV5-1,CASSPYGNSLDTQYF,TGCGCCAGCAGCCCCTATGGGAATAGTCTAGATACGCAGTATTTT
TRBD1,TRBJ1-1,many,TRBV25-1,CASSGTGVGAEAFF,TGTGCCAGCAGTGGCACAGGGGTAGGGGCTGAAGCTTTCTTT
-,TRBJ1-2,-,TRBV7-9,CASSPMGVCGYTF,TGTGCCAGCAGCCCCATGGGGGTATGTGGCTACACCTTC
TRBD1,TRBJ1-2,many,TRBV6-7,CASRPGGQGPNYGYTF,TGTGCCAGCAGACCCGGAGGACAGGGCCCTAACTATGGCTACACCTTC
TRBD2,TRBJ2-7,many,TRBV29-1,CSVDTGTSGSRTGEQYF,TGCAGCGTAGATACCGGGACTAGCGGGAGTAGGACGGGGGAGCAGTACTTC
TRBD2,TRBJ2-1,medium-sized,TRBV27,CASSFGGGNEQFF,TGTGCCAGCAGTTTTGGGGGGGGGAATGAGCAGTTCTTC
-,TRBJ1-2,once,TRBV11-2,CASSLVSRGVENYGYTF,TGTGCCAGCAGCTTAGTGTCAAGGGGGGTCGAAAACTATGGCTACACCTTC
-,TRBJ1-4,many,TRBV15,CATSRRTVGEKLFF,TGTGCCACCAGCAGAAGGACAGTTGGTGAAAAACTGTTTTTT
-,TRBJ2-5,many,TRBV3-1,CASSPTGETQYF,TGTGCCAGCAGCCCCACGGGAGAGACCCAGTACTTC
-,TRBJ2-7,many,TRBV7-8,CASSLEGLGNYEQYF,TGTGCCAGCAGCTTAGAAGGTTTAGGGAATTACGAGCAGTACTTC
TRBD2,TRBJ2-1,medium-sized,TRBV19,CASSTWTSLYNEQFF,TGTGCCAGTAGTACTTGGACTAGCCTTTACAATGAGCAGTTCTTC
TRBD2,TRBJ2-3,many,TRBV18,CASSSLQVREVDTQYF,TGTGCCAGCTCATCCCTCCAGGTGCGGGAGGTAGATACGCAGTATTTT
-,TRBJ2-5,many,TRBV4-1,CASSQEFPPTETQYF,TGCGCCAGCAGCCAAGAGTTCCCACCAACGGAGACCCAGTACTTC
TRBD1,TRBJ2-3,-,TRBV2,CASLGVGQGLGDTQYF,TGTGCCAGCCTGGGGGTGGGACAGGGCTTGGGCGATACGCAGTATTTT
-,TRBJ1-5,many,TRBV6-5,CASSYQRNQPQHF,TGTGCCAGCAGTTATCAGAGGAATCAGCCCCAGCATTTT
-,TRBJ2-2,many,TRBV19,CASSILELKTGELFF,TGTGCCAGTAGTATTCTGGAATTGAAAACCGGGGAGCTGTTTTTT
-,TRBJ1-1,many,TRBV3-1,CASSSELNTEAFF,TGTGCCAGCAGCTCCGAATTGAACACTGAAGCTTTCTTT
-,TRBJ1-1,few,TRBV6-1,CASSIKGDPEAFF,TGTGCCAGCAGCATTAAGGGGGACCCTGAAGCTTTCTTT
-,TRBJ1-2,few,TRBV12-3/TRBV12-4,CASSLPGYGYTF,TGTGCCAGCAGTTTGCCGGGCTATGGCTACACCTTC
-,TRBJ2-1,-,TRBV2,CASSEEGKNNEQFF,TGTGCCAGCAGTGAAGAAGGGAAGAACAATGAGCAGTTCTTC
TRBD1,TRBJ1-4,many,TRBV28,CASSLPGQGDEKLFF,TGTGCCAGCAGCCTCCCGGGACAGGGGGACGAAAAACTGTTTTTT
-,TRBJ1-2,few,TRBV28,CASITYARGDYGYTF,TGTGCCAGCATCACCTACGCGAGGGGGGACTATGGCTACACCTTC
TRBD2,TRBJ2-3,-,TRBV6-2/TRBV6-3,CAAAPAGADTQYF,TGTGCCGCCGCCCCAGCGGGAGCAGATACGCAGTATTTT
-,TRBJ1-1,-,TRBV2,CASSANTEAFF,TGTGCCAGCAGTGCCAACACTGAAGCTTTCTTT
-,TRBJ1-3,-,TRBV9,CASSVGSNSGNTIYF,TGTGCCAGCAGCGTAGGGAGCAACTCTGGAAACACCATATATTTT